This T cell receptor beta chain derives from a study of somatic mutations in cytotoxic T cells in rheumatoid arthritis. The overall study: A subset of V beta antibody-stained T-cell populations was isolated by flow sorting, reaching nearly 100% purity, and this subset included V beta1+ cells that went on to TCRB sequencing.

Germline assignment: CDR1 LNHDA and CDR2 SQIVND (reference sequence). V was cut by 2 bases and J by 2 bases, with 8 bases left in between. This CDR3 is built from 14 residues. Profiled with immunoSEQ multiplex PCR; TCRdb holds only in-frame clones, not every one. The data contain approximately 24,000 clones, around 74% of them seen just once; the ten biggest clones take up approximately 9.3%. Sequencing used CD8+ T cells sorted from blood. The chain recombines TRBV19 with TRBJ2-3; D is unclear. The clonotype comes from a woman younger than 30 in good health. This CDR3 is CASSIISPTDTQYF. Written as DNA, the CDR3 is TGTGCCAGTAGTATAATTAGCCCCACAGATACGCAGTATTTT. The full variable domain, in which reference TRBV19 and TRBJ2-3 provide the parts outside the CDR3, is DGGITQSPKYLFRKEGQNVTLSCEQNLNHDAMYWYRQDPGQGLRLIYYSQIVNDFQKGDIAEGYSVSREKKESFPLTVTSAQKNPTAFYLCASSIISPTDTQYFGPGTRLTVL.